This T cell receptor (beta chain) came from a study of T cells in localized non-small cell lung cancer. Regarding the study as a whole: In the blood, greater T cell density corresponded to longer overall survival.

Repertoires were generated with immunoSEQ multiplex PCR, while TCRdb's copy carries only in-frame clones and drops some. The sample consists of about 24,000 clones, 75% to 90% of them appearing once. To note about this clone: Its antigen is unknown.

The germline CDR1 and CDR2 sequences are SGHTA and FQGNSA. Trimming removed 3 bases from V and 6 bases from J; junction bases left unmatched: 3. The CDR3 sequence is 14 residues long. This clonotype was obtained from a male donor older than 55 with stage II squamous cell lung carcinoma. The sample consisted of peripheral blood, taken before any cancer treatment. The chain joins TRBV7-2 to TRBJ2-4; TRBD1 agrees at 9 bases. CDR3 protein: CASSFTGGGNIQYF. DNA for the CDR3: TGTGCCAGCAGCTTTACAGGGGGCGGAAACATTCAGTACTTC.